This paragraph covers one T cell receptor (beta chain) sequence. Its antigen remains unidentified. No base qualities exist here, and no much larger clone lies one base off it. TCRbeta CDR3 regions were amplified from genomic DNA by means of the immunoSEQ Assay, a bias-controlled multiplex PCR. The study's processing was this. The number of nucleated cells in each sample was estimated by amplification of reference gene primers within the assay. Sequence reads were collapsed and filtered to measure the absolute abundance of every unique TCRbeta CDR3 rearrangement. For each sample, productive Simpson clonality was calculated as the square root of Simpson's diversity index across productive rearrangements. The source is immuneACCESS, and TCRdb retained only in-frame sequences with V and J called. Part of the clones is not carried over; for the studies checked, unresolved V genes explain less than half of this, and the remainder is unexplained. D and trimming were read from the DNA, whereas the V and J calls and clone size are those reported in that table. In all, the sample holds approximately 300,000 clones, and over 75% of those were seen once. The ten largest clonotypes hold roughly a tenth of the sample.

V and J are truncated by 7 bases and 1 base respectively, leaving an intervening sequence of 8 bases. Counted from cysteine to phenylalanine, this CDR3 has 13 amino acids. Only the CDR3 portion is preserved as DNA: 39 bases, with reading frame beginning at the first base. Reading the germline V gene (reference sequence) gives CDR1 LNHDA and CDR2 SQIVND. The data were taken from a study of blood T cell repertoires in COVID-19 (dated by TCRdb to about 2020). Some background on the complete study: Samples covering the acute and convalescent phases of COVID-19 were provided by collaborators in the United States, Italy and Spain. Where available, HLA class I and class II types were obtained from metadata supplied by the sample provider rather than from assay-based typing. Samples were obtained from the ongoing ImmuneRACE study (first 160 participants) and from some 1,300 subjects provided by 6 global collaborators. The prospective study material was composed of cDNA or gDNA derived from T cells, B-cell-depleted T cells, or PBMCs. The repertoires were released in a freely available public database intended as a resource for research on the immune response to SARS-CoV-2. Subjects who had been exposed to COVID-19, were actively infected with it, or had recovered from it provided the deeply sampled blood TCRbeta repertoires that made up the dataset. Sample metadata almost always included a de-identified subject ID, COVID-19 status, age in years and sex. Overall results and qualifications from the work: How much clinical and demographic metadata was included differed by source and by participant, and the metadata was provided uncurated.

Participants in the prospective study were enrolled through a virtual design, were aged about 18 to 90 years, and lived in some 24 United States geographic areas. Cohort assignment in the prospective study relied on participant-reported clinical history from a screening survey and a study questionnaire. For ImmuneRACE Cohort 3, a participant was defined as recovered based on two consecutive negative NP/OP PCR tests, clearance by a healthcare professional, or resolution of symptoms. In the prospective study, whole blood, serum and a nasopharyngeal or oropharyngeal swab were collected from each participant by mobile phlebotomists. Prospective study participants could optionally give additional blood draws and questionnaires over an approximately two-month period. Before DNA extraction, prospective study blood samples were shipped either frozen or at room temperature.

The TCR comes from a woman aged 18 to 35 who had recovered from COVID-19. The sample was PBMCs or T cells enriched from blood (not recorded which). The rearrangement combines TRBV19 with TRBJ1-3, with the D gene not clear enough to name. This receptor has the CDR3 CASMEISGNTIYF. The nucleotides read TGTGCCAGTATGGAGATATCTGGAAACACCATATATTTT.